This T cell receptor beta chain emerged from a study of blood T cells in healthy people across ages. Whole-study context: T cells yielded about one barcoded beta molecule per two cells through template switching. Overall study findings and caveats: Without sorted subsets, naive and antigen-experienced compartments could not be conclusively compared.

For the second PCR, which ran for 7 to 11 cycles, a sample-barcoded 5' primer and a J-beta primer mix were used. MiXCR, applied by TCRdb to the 5' RACE reads, yields one record per CDR3 protein. The sample yields 700,000 to 950,000 distinct CDR3 sequences, 35% to 45% seen once. This CDR3 has 14 amino acids. From germline, CDR1 is SNHLY and CDR2 FYNNEI. As to this clonotype: Its cognate antigen is unknown. The junction departs from the called germline gene at one end, perhaps through a read error.

The chain joins TRBV2 to TRBJ2-7, with D perhaps matching TRBD1 or TRBD2 (5 bases each). The sample taken for sequencing was blood. The TCR was taken from a woman aged 55-70 years in good health. The CDR3 region has the DNA TGTACCAGCAGTCTCGGGACGGCACGCTACGAGCAGTACTTC. Translated, it gives CTSSLGTARYEQYF.